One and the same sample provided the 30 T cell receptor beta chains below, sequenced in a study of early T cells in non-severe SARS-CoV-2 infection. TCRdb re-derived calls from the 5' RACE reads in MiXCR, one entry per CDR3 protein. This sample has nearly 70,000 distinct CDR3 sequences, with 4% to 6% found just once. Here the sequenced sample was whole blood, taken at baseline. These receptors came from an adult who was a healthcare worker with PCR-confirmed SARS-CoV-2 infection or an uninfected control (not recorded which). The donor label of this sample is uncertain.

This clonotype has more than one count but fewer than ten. CDR3 DNA: TGTGCCAGCAGTCGAGGCCAGGGCGGGGGGGCGTACGAGCAGTACTTC. Translation: CASSRGQGGGAYEQYF. The rearrangement uses TRBV27 and TRBJ2-7, with 9 bases matching TRBD2. The germline V gene has CDR1 MNHEY and CDR2 SMNVEV (reference sequence). CDR3 size: 16 residues. Germline trimming cut 5 bases from V and 4 bases from J; bases unmatched to any gene: 12.

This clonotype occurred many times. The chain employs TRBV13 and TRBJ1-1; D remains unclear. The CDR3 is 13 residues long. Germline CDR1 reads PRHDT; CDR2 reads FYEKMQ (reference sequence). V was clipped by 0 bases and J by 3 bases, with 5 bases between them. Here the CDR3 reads CASSLGDDTEAFF. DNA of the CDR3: TGTGCCAGCAGCTTAGGGGACGACACTGAAGCTTTCTTT.

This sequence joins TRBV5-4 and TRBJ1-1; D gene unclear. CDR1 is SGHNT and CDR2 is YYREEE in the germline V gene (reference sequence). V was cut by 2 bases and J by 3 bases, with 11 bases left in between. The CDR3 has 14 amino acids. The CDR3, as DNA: TGTGCCAGCAGCTTAAAATTCCGTGACACTGAAGCTTTCTTT. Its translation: CASSLKFRDTEAFF.

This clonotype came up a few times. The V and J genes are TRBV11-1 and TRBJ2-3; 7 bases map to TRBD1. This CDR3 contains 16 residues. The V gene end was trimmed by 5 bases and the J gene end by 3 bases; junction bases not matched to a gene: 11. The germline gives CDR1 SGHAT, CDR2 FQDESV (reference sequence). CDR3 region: CASSIPRQGVTDTQYF. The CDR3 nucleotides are TGTGCCAGCAGCATACCTCGGCAGGGGGTGACAGATACGCAGTATTTT. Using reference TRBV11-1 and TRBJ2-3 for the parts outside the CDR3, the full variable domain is EAEVAQSPRYKITEKSQAVAFWCDPISGHATLYWYRQILGQGPELLVQFQDESVVDDSQLPKDRFSAERLKGVDSTLKIQPAELGDSAMYLCASSIPRQGVTDTQYFGPGTRLTVL.

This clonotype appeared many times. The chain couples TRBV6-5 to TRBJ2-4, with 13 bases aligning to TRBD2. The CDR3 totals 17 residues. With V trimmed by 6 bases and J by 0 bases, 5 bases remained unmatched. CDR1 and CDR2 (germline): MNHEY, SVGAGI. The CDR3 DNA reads TGTGCCAGCAGCCGGGGACTAGCGGGGCGAGCCAAAAACATTCAGTACTTC. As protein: CASSRGLAGRAKNIQYF.

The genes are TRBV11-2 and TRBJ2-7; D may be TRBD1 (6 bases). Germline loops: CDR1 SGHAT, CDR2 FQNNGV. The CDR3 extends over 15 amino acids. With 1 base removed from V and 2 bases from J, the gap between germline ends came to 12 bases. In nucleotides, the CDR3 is TGTGCCAGCAGCTTAGGCAGGGGAAGGGCCTACGAGCAGTACTTC. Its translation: CASSLGRGRAYEQYF.

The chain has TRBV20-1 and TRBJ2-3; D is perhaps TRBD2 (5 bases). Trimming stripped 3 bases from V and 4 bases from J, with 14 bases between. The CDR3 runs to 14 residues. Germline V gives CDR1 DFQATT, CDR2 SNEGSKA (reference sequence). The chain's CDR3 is CSAREASRADTQYF. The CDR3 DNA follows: TGCAGTGCTAGGGAGGCATCCCGGGCAGATACGCAGTATTTT.

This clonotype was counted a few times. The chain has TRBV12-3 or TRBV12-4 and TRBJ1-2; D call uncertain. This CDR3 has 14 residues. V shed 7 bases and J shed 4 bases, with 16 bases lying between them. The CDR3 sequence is CASTTIQWGYGYTF. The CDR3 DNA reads TGTGCCAGCACCACCATACAGTGGGGCTATGGCTACACCTTC.

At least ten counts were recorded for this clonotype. CDR3 region: CASSLVASISYNEQFF. The CDR3 DNA follows: TGTGCCAGCAGCTTAGTGGCTTCCATTTCCTACAATGAGCAGTTCTTC. The rearrangement links TRBV7-2 to TRBJ2-1; D is ambiguous. The CDR3 is made up of 16 amino acids. Per the germline V gene, CDR1 is SGHTA and CDR2 is FQGNSA. V gave up 1 base and J gave up 1 base, with 11 bases separating them.

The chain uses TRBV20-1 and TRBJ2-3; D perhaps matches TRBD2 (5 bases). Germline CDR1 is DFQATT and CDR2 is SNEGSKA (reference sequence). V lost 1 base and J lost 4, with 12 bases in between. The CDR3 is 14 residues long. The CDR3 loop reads CSARVASKPDTQYF. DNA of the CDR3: TGCAGTGCTAGAGTGGCTAGCAAACCAGATACGCAGTATTTT.

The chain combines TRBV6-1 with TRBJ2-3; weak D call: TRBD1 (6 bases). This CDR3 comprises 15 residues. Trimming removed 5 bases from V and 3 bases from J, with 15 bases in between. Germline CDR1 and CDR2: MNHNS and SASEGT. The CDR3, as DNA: TGTGCCAGCAGTATTGTAGGGGGTGGGACAGATACGCAGTATTTT. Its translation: CASSIVGGGTDTQYF.

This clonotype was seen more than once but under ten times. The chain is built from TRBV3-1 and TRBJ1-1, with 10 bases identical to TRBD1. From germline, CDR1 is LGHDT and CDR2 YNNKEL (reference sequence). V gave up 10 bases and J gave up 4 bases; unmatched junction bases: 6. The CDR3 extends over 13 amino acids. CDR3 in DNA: TGTGCCACCACCGGGACAGGGGTCACTGAAGCTTTCTTT. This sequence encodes CATTGTGVTEAFF.

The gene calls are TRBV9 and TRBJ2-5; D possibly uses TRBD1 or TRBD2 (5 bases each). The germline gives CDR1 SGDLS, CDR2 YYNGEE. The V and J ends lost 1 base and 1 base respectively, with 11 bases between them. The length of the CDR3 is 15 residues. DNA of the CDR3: TGTGCCAGCAGCGTACTAGGGACGTCCCAAGAGACCCAGTACTTC. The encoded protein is CASSVLGTSQETQYF. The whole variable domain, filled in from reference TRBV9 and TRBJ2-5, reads DSGVTQTPKHLITATGQRVTLRCSPRSGDLSVYWYQQSLDQGLQFLIQYYNGEERAKGNILERFSAQQFPDLHSELNLSSLELGDSALYFCASSVLGTSQETQYFGPGTRLLVL.

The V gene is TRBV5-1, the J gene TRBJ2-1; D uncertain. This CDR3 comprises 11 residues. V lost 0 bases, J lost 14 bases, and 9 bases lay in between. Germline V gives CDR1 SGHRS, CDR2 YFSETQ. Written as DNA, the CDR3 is TGCGCCAGCAGCTTGGCTGGGATTGAGTTCTTC. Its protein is CASSLAGIEFF.

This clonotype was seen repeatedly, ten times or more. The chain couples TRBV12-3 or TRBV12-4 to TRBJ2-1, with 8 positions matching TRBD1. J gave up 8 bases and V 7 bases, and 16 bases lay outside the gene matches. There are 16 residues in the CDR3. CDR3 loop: CASTHQGIKGQDEQFF. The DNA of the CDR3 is TGTGCCAGCACCCACCAAGGGATTAAGGGACAGGATGAGCAGTTCTTC.

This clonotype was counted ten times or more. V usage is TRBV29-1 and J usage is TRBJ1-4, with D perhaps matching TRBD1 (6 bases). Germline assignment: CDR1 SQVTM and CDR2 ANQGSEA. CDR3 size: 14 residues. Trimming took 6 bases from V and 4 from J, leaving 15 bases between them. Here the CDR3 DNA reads TGCAGCGTGGGAGAAGGACAGTTTAATGAAAAACTGTTTTTT. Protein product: CSVGEGQFNEKLFF.

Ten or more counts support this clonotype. The CDR3 protein is CASSLGGAPGYTF. CDR3 in DNA: TGTGCCAGCAGTCTGGGGGGGGCGCCTGGCTACACCTTC. The rearrangement links TRBV12-3 or TRBV12-4 to TRBJ1-2; D perhaps matches TRBD1 (6 bases). CDR3 size: 13 residues. V was shortened by 5 bases and J by 7 bases, with 14 bases between the two germline ends.

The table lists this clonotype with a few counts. CDR3 sequence: CAISESVSGANVLTF. CDR3 coding DNA: TGTGCCATCAGTGAGTCTGTCTCTGGGGCCAACGTCCTGACTTTC. The chain links TRBV10-3 to TRBJ2-6; D is unresolved. This CDR3 spans 15 amino acids. CDR1 is ENHRY and CDR2 is SYGVKD in the germline V gene. The V end was cut by 0 bases, the J end by 0 bases, with 3 bases between.

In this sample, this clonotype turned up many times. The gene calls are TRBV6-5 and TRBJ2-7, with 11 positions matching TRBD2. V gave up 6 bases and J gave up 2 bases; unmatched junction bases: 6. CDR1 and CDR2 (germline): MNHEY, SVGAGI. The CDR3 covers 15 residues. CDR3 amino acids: CASSRTSGGTYEQYF. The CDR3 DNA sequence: TGTGCCAGCAGCCGAACTAGCGGGGGCACCTACGAGCAGTACTTC.

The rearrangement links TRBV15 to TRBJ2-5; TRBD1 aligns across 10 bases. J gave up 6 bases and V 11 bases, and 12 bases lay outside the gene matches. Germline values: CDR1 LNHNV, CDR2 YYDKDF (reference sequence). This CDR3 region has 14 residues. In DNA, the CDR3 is TGTGCCGCGTATCCCGGGACAGGGGAACAGACCCAGTACTTC. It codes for CAAYPGTGEQTQYF.

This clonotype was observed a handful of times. In DNA, the CDR3 is TGTGCCAGCAGCCCCGAAGGGGGGCCCTCCTACGAGCAGTACTTC. This sequence encodes CASSPEGGPSYEQYF. V usage is TRBV5-4 and J usage is TRBJ2-7; D possibly uses TRBD1 or TRBD2 (6 bases each). This CDR3 has 15 residues. V shed 4 bases and J shed 0 bases, with 14 bases lying between them. Germline V lookup: CDR1 SGHNT, CDR2 YYREEE (reference sequence). Full variable domain (missing parts from reference TRBV5-4 and TRBJ2-7): ETGVTQSPTHLIKTRGQQVTLRCSSQSGHNTVSWYQQALGQGPQFIFQYYREEENGRGNFPPRFSGLQFPNYSSELNVNALELDDSALYLCASSPEGGPSYEQYFGPGTRLTVT.

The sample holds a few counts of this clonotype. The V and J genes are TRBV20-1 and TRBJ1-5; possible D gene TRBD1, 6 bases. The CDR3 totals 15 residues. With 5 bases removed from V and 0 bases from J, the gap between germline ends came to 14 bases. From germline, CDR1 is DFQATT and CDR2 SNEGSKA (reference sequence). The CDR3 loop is CSAATGTPSNQPQHF. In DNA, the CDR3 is TGCAGTGCTGCGACCGGGACACCTAGCAATCAGCCCCAGCATTTT.

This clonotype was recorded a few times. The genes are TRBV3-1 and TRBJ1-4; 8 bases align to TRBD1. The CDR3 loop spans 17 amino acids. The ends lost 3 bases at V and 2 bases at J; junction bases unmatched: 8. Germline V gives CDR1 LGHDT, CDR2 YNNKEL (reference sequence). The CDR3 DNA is TGTGCCAGCAGCCAGACAGGGGTCTTGAGGACTAATGAAAAACTGTTTTTT. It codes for CASSQTGVLRTNEKLFF.

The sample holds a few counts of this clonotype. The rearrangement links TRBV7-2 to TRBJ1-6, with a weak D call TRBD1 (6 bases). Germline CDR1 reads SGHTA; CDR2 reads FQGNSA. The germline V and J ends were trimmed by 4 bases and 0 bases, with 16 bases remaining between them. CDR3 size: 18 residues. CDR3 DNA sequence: TGTGCCAGCAGCTCCCGCGTCACAGGGAGCTCCTATAATTCACCCCTCCACTTT. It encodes CASSSRVTGSSYNSPLHF.

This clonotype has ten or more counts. The CDR3 DNA is TGCAGTGCTAGGCCGGCCACCACCTCCTACGAGCAGTACTTC. This gives the protein CSARPATTSYEQYF. The genes are TRBV20-1 and TRBJ2-7; D not resolved. Trimming removed 3 bases at V and 0 bases at J, with 12 bases between. The germline gives CDR1 DFQATT, CDR2 SNEGSKA (reference sequence). The CDR3 runs 14 residues.

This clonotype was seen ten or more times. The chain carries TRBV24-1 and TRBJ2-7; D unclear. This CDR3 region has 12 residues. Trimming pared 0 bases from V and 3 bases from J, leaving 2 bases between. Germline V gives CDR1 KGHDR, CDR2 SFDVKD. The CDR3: CATSDLFYEQYF. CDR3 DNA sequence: TGTGCCACCAGTGATTTGTTCTACGAGCAGTACTTC.

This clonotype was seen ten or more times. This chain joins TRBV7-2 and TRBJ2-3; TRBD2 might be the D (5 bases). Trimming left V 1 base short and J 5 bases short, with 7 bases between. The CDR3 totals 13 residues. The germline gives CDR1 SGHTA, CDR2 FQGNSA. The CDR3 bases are TGTGCCAGCAGCTTAGTCGCGGGAGATACGCAGTATTTT. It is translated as CASSLVAGDTQYF.

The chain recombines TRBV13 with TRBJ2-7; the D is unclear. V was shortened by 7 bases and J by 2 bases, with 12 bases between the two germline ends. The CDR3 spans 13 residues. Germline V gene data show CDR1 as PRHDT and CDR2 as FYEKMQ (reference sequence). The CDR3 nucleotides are TGTGCCAGCAAAAAAGGTGGGGCCTACGAGCAGTACTTC. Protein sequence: CASKKGGAYEQYF.

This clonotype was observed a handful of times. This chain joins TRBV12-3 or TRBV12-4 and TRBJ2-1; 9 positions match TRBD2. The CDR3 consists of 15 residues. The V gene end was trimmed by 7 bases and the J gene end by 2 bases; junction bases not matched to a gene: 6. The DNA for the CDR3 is TGTGCCAGCACCCCCCTAGCGGGAACCTACAATGAGCAGTTCTTC. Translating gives CASTPLAGTYNEQFF.

CDR3 bases: TGTGCCTGGAGCGCCCCACGGAGAACTGAAGCTTTCTTT. Translated, it gives CAWSAPRRTEAFF. The V call is TRBV30, the J call TRBJ1-1; D gene ambiguous. CDR3 size: 13 residues. The V gene's germline CDR1 is GTSNPN and CDR2 SVGIG (reference sequence). V shed 3 bases and J shed 5 bases, with 13 bases lying between them.